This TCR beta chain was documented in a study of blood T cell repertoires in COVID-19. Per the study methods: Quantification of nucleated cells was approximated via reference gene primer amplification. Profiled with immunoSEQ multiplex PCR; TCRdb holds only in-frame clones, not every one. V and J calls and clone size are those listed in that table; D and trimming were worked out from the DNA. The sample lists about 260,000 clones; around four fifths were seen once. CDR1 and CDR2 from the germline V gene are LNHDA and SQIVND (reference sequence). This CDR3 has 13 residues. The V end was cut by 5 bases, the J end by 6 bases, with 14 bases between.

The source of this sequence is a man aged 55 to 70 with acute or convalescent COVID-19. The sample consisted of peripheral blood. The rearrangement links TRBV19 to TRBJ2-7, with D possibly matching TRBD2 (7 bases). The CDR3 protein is CASSAQGGGEQYF. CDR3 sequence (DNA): TGTGCCAGTAGTGCACAGGGAGGGGGCGAGCAGTACTTC.